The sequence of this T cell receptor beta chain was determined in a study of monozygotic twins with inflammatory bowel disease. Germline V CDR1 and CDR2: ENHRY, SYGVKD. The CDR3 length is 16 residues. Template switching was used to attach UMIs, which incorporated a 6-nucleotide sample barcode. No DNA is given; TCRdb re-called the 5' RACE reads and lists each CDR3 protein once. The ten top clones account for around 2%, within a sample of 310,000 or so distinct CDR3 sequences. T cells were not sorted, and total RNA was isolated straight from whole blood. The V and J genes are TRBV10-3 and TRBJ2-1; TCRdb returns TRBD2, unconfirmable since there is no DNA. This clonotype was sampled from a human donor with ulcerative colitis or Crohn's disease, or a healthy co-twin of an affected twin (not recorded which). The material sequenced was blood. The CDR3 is CAISDIGGRAINEQFF.